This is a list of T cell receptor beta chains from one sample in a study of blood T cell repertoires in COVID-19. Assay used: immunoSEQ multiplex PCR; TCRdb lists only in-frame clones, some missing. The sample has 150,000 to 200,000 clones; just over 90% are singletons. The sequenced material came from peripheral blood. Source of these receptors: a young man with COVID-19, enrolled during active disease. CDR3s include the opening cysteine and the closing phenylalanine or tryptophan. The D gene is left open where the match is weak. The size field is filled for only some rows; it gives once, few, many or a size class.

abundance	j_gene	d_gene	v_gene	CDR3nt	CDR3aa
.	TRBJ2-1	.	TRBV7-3	TGTGCCAGCAGCTTAAGCGGTTACAATGAGCAGTTCTTC	CASSLSGYNEQFF
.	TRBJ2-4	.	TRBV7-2	TGTGCCAGCAGCATCGGGGGTAGGGGGCGGACCAAAAACATTCAGTACTTC	CASSIGGRGRTKNIQYF
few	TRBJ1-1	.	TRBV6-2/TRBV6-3	TGTGCCAGCAGTTACCCCTCGAGAGGCAACACTGAAGCTTTCTTT	CASSYPSRGNTEAFF
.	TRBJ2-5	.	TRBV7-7	TGTGCCAGCAGCTTAGCGGGGATGGAGGGAGAGACCCAGTACTTC	CASSLAGMEGETQYF
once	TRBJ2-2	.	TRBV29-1	TGCAGCGTTGACCGGACAGCGGAGTCCGGGGAGCTGTTTTTT	CSVDRTAESGELFF
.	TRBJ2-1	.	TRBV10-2	TGCGCCAGCCACACAGGGAAGAATGAGCAGTTCTTC	CASHTGKNEQFF
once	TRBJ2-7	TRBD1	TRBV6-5	TGTGCCAGCAAGGGACAGTACGAGCAGTACTTC	CASKGQYEQYF
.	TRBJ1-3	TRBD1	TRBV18	TGTGCCAGCTCACCAAACGGACAGGCTTTTGGAAACACCATATATTTT	CASSPNGQAFGNTIYF
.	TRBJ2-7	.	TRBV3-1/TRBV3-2	TGTGCCAGCAGCCAATATCCCTACGAGCAGTACTTC	CASSQYPYEQYF
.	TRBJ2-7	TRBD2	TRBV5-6	TGTGCCAGCAGCTTTGGGGCTAGCGGGACCTACGAGCAGTACTTC	CASSFGASGTYEQYF
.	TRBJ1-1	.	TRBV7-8	TGTGCCAGCAGCTTAGGGAGCACTGAAGCTTTCTTT	CASSLGSTEAFF
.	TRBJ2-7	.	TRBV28	TGTGCCAGCAGTTTCGGAGTAGCGAGGACCTACGAGCAGTACTTC	CASSFGVARTYEQYF
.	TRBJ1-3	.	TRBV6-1	TGTGCCAGCAGTGCTCAACTCCGAACGTCTGGAAACACCATATATTTT	CASSAQLRTSGNTIYF
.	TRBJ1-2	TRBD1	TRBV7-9	TGTGCCAGCAGCTTACCTCGGACAGGGGGCTTCTATGGCTACACCTTC	CASSLPRTGGFYGYTF
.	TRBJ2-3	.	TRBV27	TGTGCCAGCAGTTTATCTTCAGGGGGGAGCACAGATACGCAGTATTTT	CASSLSSGGSTDTQYF
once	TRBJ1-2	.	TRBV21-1	TGTGCCAGCAGCAAAGATTCGTCGGCAGGGGGCCCCTATGGCTACACCTTC	CASSKDSSAGGPYGYTF
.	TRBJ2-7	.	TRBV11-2	TGTGCCAGCAGCTTAGATGTGACATCCTACGAGCAGTACTTC	CASSLDVTSYEQYF
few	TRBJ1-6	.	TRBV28	TGTGCCAGCACGAAGGAGGCGGGGGTTTATAATTCACCCCTCCACTTT	CASTKEAGVYNSPLHF
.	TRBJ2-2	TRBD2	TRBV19	TGTGCCAGTATCAAGTGGGAGGGAGCCACCGGGGAGCTGTTTTTT	CASIKWEGATGELFF
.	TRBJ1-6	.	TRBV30	TGTGCCTGGGACGCCCGGGATAATTCACCCCTCCACTTT	CAWDARDNSPLHF